Listed here are 20 T cell receptor beta chains from one sample, sequenced in a study of blood T cell repertoires in COVID-19. Method: immunoSEQ multiplex PCR; TCRdb's copy keeps in-frame clones and lacks some. The top ten clones hold around 27% of a sample with 100,000 to 150,000 clones, 85% to 90% of them seen once. The specimen sequenced was peripheral blood. The receptors derive from an elderly woman with acute or convalescent COVID-19.

The V gene is TRBV6-6, the J gene TRBJ1-2; D is possibly TRBD1 (5 bases). In germline, CDR1 is MNHNY, CDR2 SVGAGI (reference sequence). The CDR3 covers 14 residues. V lost 6 bases and J lost 4, with 15 bases in between. The CDR3 loop reads CASSLEGQTYGYTF. In nucleotides, the CDR3 is TGTGCCAGCAGCCTGGAAGGACAAACCTATGGCTACACCTTC.

V is TRBV15 and J is TRBJ2-5; TRBD2 might be the D (5 bases). Trimming took 1 base from V and 6 from J, leaving 18 bases between them. The V gene's germline CDR1 is LNHNV and CDR2 YYDKDF (reference sequence). The CDR3 covers 16 residues. The CDR3 is CATSRASVGIGKTQYF. The CDR3 coding sequence is TGTGCCACCAGCAGAGCATCCGTCGGGATAGGAAAGACCCAGTACTTC.

The rearrangement links TRBV5-6 to TRBJ1-5; D possibly corresponds to TRBD1 (5 bases). Looked up from germline, CDR1 is SGHDT and CDR2 is YYEEEE. The CDR3 has 14 amino acids. With 0 bases removed from V and 6 bases from J, the gap between germline ends came to 10 bases. The CDR3 is CASSLARDSQPQHF. DNA of the CDR3: TGTGCCAGCAGCTTGGCCAGGGATAGTCAGCCCCAGCATTTT.

This clone has just one count. For the CDR3, the DNA is TGTGCCAGCACCAGGGAAAGCAATCAGCCCCAGCATTTT. Amino acids: CASTRESNQPQHF. The chain employs TRBV2 and TRBJ1-5; TRBD1 might be the D (5 bases). Trimming pared 7 bases from V and 1 base from J, leaving 8 bases between. The CDR3 extends over 13 amino acids. Germline V gene sequence: CDR1 SNHLY, CDR2 FYNNEI.

V usage is TRBV6-5 and J usage is TRBJ1-2, with unresolved D. The CDR3 runs to 13 residues. Deletions cut 1 base from V and 8 bases from J, with 11 bases between. Germline V lookup: CDR1 MNHEY, CDR2 SVGAGI. CDR3 in amino acids: CASSYFQDSGYTF. Here the CDR3 DNA reads TGTGCCAGCAGTTACTTCCAGGATTCAGGCTACACCTTC.

This clone occurred once. This sequence joins TRBV28 and TRBJ1-1; TRBD1 might be the D (6 bases). V shed 5 bases and J shed 0 bases, with 13 bases lying between them. CDR1 and CDR2 from the germline V gene are MDHEN and SYDVKM. The CDR3 is 15 amino acids. The CDR3 is CASSRIQGLNTEAFF. The CDR3 region has the DNA TGTGCCAGCAGTCGCATACAGGGACTGAACACTGAAGCTTTCTTT.

J is TRBJ2-3 and V is TRBV7-9, with 7 bases lining up with TRBD1. Trimming took 2 bases from V and 4 from J; bases not matched to a gene: 6. CDR3 length: 15 amino acids. In germline, CDR1 is SEHNR, CDR2 FQNEAQ (reference sequence). In DNA form, the CDR3 reads TGTGCCAGCAGCTTACGCCCCACAGGGGCAGATACGCAGTATTTT. Amino acids: CASSLRPTGADTQYF.

This rearrangement joins TRBV4-2 to TRBJ2-3; D possibly corresponds to TRBD1 (6 bases). Between the trimmed V and J ends, which lost 3 bases and 1 base, there was a span of 11 bases. This CDR3 is 15 amino acids long. Germline V gene data show CDR1 as LGHNA and CDR2 as YNFKEQ. The CDR3 DNA reads as TGTGCCAGCAGCCACGGCTCAGGGGGCACAGATACGCAGTATTTT. Protein product: CASSHGSGGTDTQYF.

V and J are TRBV18 and TRBJ1-5, with 7 bases matching TRBD1. Per germline, CDR1 KGHSH and CDR2 LQKENI. The CDR3 runs to 18 residues. V dropped 3 bases and J dropped 1; count of bases not matched to a gene: 12. CDR3: CASSPENYPGGSNQPQHF. CDR3 in DNA: TGTGCCAGCTCACCTGAAAACTATCCAGGGGGGAGCAATCAGCCCCAGCATTTT.

The chain carries TRBV5-5 and TRBJ1-5; TRBD1 might be the D (6 bases). This CDR3 has 13 amino acids. From germline, CDR1 is SGHKS and CDR2 YYEKEE (reference sequence). Trimming stripped 2 bases from V and 6 bases from J, with 9 bases between. As DNA, the CDR3 is TGTGCCAGCAGCTTACAGGGTACTCAGCCCCAGCATTTT. Residues: CASSLQGTQPQHF.

This clone came up a few times. The chain has TRBV6-5 and TRBJ1-2, with no clear D. Germline-derived CDR1 and CDR2 are MNHEY and SVGAGI. This CDR3 contains 14 residues. V shed 2 bases and J shed 0 bases, with 7 bases lying between them. DNA of the CDR3: TGTGCCAGCAGTTACAGACGGGCTAACTATGGCTACACCTTC. This translates into CASSYRRANYGYTF.

The chain uses TRBV28 and TRBJ2-3, with 7 bases identical to TRBD2. After removal of 7 bases from V and 2 bases from J, the junction contained 9 bases not matched to a gene. This CDR3 has 15 amino acids. Germline assignment: CDR1 MDHEN and CDR2 SYDVKM. The CDR3 DNA reads as TGTGCCAGCACCCTTAGGGAGGGGAACACAGATACGCAGTATTTT. It yields the protein CASTLREGNTDTQYF.

The V and J genes are TRBV4-1 and TRBJ1-1; no firm D call. Trimming left V 6 bases short and J 0 bases short, with 17 bases between. The V gene's germline CDR1 is MGHRA and CDR2 YSYEKL. The length of the CDR3 is 16 residues. The CDR3 loop is CASSRAGRFMNTEAFF. The CDR3 DNA is TGCGCCAGCAGTCGTGCCGGGAGGTTCATGAACACTGAAGCTTTCTTT.

The CDR3 bases are TGTGCCAGCAGCTTAGGTAGAGGGGGCCGGGGCACAGATACGCAGTATTTT. This gives the protein CASSLGRGGRGTDTQYF. V usage is TRBV7-3 and J usage is TRBJ2-3, with 7 bases fitting TRBD1. This CDR3 comprises 17 residues. V dropped 2 bases and J dropped 1; count of bases not matched to a gene: 9. From germline, CDR1 is SGHTA and CDR2 FQGTGA.

This chain joins TRBV6-4 and TRBJ2-2, with D perhaps matching TRBD1 (6 bases). This CDR3 comprises 14 residues. Trimming took off 6 bases at V and 2 bases at J, with 10 bases between the two ends. Germline V gene lookup returns CDR1 MRHNA and CDR2 SNTAGT. In nucleotides, the CDR3 is TGTGCCAGCAGGTCACAGGGTAACACCGGGGAGCTGTTTTTT. Translating gives CASRSQGNTGELFF.

The rearrangement links TRBV5-8 to TRBJ2-7; possible D gene TRBD2, 7 bases. Per germline, CDR1 SGHTS and CDR2 YDEGEE. The CDR3 totals 13 residues. V shed 4 bases and J shed 6 bases, with 14 bases lying between them. DNA for the CDR3: TGTGCCAGCAGCGCGGGGGCGGGAAGCGAGCAGTACGTC. Amino acids: CASSAGAGSEQYV.

V gene TRBV7-2 combines with J gene TRBJ2-1; no definite D call. Germline V gene data show CDR1 as SGHTA and CDR2 as FQGNSA. CDR3 size: 13 residues. Trimming took off 1 base at V and 5 bases at J, with 6 bases between the two ends. CDR3 in amino acids: CASSLGAHNEQFF. The CDR3 DNA is TGTGCCAGCAGCTTAGGTGCGCACAATGAGCAGTTCTTC. The whole variable domain, filled in from reference TRBV7-2 and TRBJ2-1, reads GAGVSQSPSNKVTEKGKDVELRCDPISGHTALYWYRQSLGQGLEFLIYFQGNSAPDKSGLPSDRFSAERTGGSVSTLTIQRTQQEDSAVYLCASSLGAHNEQFFGPGTRLTVL.

This clone was detected only a few times. The chain combines TRBV18 with TRBJ2-5, with D possibly matching TRBD2 (5 bases). The CDR3 is 14 residues long. Trimming took off 1 base at V and 4 bases at J, with 10 bases between the two ends. Germline CDR1 reads KGHSH; CDR2 reads LQKENI. CDR3 loop: CASSPQELVETQYF. CDR3 DNA: TGTGCCAGCTCACCACAAGAACTAGTAGAGACCCAGTACTTC.

DNA of the CDR3: TGTGCCAGCAGGGTAGCCGGGACACCTCCCTACGAGCAGTACGTC. Translating gives CASRVAGTPPYEQYV. V gene TRBV28 combines with J gene TRBJ2-7, with a weak D call TRBD1 (6 bases). The V gene lost 6 bases and the J gene lost 2 bases, with 17 bases spanning the gap. From germline, CDR1 is MDHEN and CDR2 SYDVKM. The CDR3 is 15 residues long.

The V and J genes are TRBV7-6 and TRBJ2-7; TRBD2 aligns across 12 bases. V gave up 5 bases and J gave up 0 bases; unmatched junction bases: 5. This CDR3 is 16 amino acids long. The germline gives CDR1 SGHVS, CDR2 FNYEAQ. CDR3 sequence: CASSPQTSGGSYEQYF. CDR3 bases: TGTGCCAGCAGCCCTCAGACTAGCGGGGGCTCCTACGAGCAGTACTTC. Full variable domain (missing parts from reference TRBV7-6 and TRBJ2-7): GAGVSQSPRYKVTKRGQDVALRCDPISGHVSLYWYRQALGQGPEFLTYFNYEAQQDKSGLPNDRFSAERPEGSISTLTIQRTEQRDSAMYRCASSPQTSGGSYEQYFGPGTRLTVT.